This TCR beta chain was retrieved from a study of T cells in Graves' hyperthyroidism and ophthalmopathy. The study, taken as a whole, reports: Ophthalmopathy was predicted by the model a median of 6.5 months ahead of onset.

RNA transcripts yielded amplified TCR beta CDR3 regions. HTBI primers were used for first-round RT-PCR of the TCR CDR3. Each CDR3 protein is one row after TCRdb ran MiXCR on the multiplex PCR reads. Among some 690,000 distinct CDR3 sequences, around 15% were seen once, and the ten largest hold around a sixth. This clonotype has more than one count but fewer than ten. Its target is unknown. Diagnosis of hyperthyroidism was new in patients aged 18 to 65, and its duration was under 2 months. The V gene lost 7 bases and the J gene lost 0 bases, with 7 bases spanning the gap. Germline loops: CDR1 MDHEN, CDR2 SYDVKM. This CDR3 region has 14 residues.

The sequenced sample consisted of blood. This clonotype originated in a man in his forties or fifties with Graves' hyperthyroidism. V gene TRBV28 combines with J gene TRBJ1-6, with D uncertain. CDR3 sequence reads: CASKYGSYNSPLHF. The CDR3, as DNA: TGTGCCAGCAAGTACGGCTCCTATAATTCACCCCTCCACTTT.